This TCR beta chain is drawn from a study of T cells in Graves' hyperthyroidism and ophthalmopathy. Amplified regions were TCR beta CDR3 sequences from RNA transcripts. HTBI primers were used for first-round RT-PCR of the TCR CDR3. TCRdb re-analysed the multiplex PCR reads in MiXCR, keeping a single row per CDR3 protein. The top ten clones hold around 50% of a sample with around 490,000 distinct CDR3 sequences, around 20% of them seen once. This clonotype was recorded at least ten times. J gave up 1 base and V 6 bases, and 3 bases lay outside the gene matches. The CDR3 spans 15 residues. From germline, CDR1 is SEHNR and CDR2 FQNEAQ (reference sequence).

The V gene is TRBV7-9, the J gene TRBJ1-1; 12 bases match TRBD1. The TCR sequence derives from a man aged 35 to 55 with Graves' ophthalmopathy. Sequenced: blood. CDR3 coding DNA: TGTGCCAGCAGGGGACAGGGGGCGAGGAACACTGAAGCTTTCTTT. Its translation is CASRGQGARNTEAFF.